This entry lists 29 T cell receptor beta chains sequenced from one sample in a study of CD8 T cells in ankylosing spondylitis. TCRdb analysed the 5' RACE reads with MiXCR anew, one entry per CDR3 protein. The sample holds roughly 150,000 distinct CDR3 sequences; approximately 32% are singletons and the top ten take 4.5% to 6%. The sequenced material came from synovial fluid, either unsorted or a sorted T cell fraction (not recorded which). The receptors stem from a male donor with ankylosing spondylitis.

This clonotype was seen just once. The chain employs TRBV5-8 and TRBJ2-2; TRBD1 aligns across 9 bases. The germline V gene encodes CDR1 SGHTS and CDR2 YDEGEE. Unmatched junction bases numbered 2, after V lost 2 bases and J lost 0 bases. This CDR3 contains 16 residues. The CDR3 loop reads CASSFRDRANTGELFF. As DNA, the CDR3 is TGTGCCAGCAGCTTCCGGGACAGGGCGAACACCGGGGAGCTGTTTTTT.

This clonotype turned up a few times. CDR3 DNA: TGTGCCAGCAGCCCGACAGGGGGCCGGGAGACCCAGTACTTC. Its translation: CASSPTGGRETQYF. The chain uses TRBV11-2 and TRBJ2-5, with 10 bases lining up with TRBD1. The ends lost 5 bases at V and 5 bases at J; junction bases unmatched: 5. Germline V CDR1 and CDR2: SGHAT, FQNNGV. The CDR3 length is 14 residues.

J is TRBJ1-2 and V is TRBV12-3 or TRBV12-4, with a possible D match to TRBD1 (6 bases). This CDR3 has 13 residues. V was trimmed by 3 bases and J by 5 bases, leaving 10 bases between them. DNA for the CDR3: TGTGCCAGCAGTTTCGGGGGCGCGTATGGCTACACCTTC. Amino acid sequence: CASSFGGAYGYTF.

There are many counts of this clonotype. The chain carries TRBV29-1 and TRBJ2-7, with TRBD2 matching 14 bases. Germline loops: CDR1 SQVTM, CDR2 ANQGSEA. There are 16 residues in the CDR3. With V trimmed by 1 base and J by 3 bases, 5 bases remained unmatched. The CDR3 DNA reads TGCAGCGTTGAAGTGGGAGGGACTAGCGGGGGCTACGAGCAGTACTTC. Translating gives CSVEVGGTSGGYEQYF.

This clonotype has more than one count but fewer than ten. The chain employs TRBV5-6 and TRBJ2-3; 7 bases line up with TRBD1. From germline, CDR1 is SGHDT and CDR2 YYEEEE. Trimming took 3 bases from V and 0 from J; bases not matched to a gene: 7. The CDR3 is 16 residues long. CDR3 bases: TGTGCCAGCAGCTCGCCAGACAGGGCCAGCACAGATACGCAGTATTTT. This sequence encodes CASSSPDRASTDTQYF.

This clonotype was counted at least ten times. The CDR3 spells CSAGPGGANYGYTF. DNA of the CDR3: TGCAGTGCTGGACCCGGTGGAGCTAACTATGGCTACACCTTC. This rearrangement joins TRBV20-1 to TRBJ1-2; the D is unclear. The germline CDR1 and CDR2 sequences are DFQATT and SNEGSKA (reference sequence). The V gene lost 5 bases and the J gene lost 0 bases, with 13 bases spanning the gap. The CDR3 length is 14 residues.

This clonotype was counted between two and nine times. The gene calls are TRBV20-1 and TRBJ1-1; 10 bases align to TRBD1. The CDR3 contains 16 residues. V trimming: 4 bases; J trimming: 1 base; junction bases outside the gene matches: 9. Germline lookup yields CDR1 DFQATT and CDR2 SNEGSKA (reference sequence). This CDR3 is CSAIPGTGVPNTEAFF. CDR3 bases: TGCAGTGCTATCCCCGGGACAGGGGTCCCGAACACTGAAGCTTTCTTT.

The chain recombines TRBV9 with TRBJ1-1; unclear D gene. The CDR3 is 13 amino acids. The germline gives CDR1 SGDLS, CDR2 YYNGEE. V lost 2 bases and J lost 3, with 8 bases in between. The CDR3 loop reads CASSVTRYTEAFF. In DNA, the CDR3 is TGTGCCAGCAGCGTGACACGGTACACTGAAGCTTTCTTT.

The chain's CDR3 is CASSPGGAGTEAFF. In DNA form, the CDR3 reads TGTGCCAGCAGCCCTGGGGGGGCTGGGACTGAAGCTTTCTTT. V is TRBV12-3 or TRBV12-4 and J is TRBJ1-1, with D perhaps matching TRBD1 (6 bases). The CDR3 extends over 14 amino acids. Deletions cut 6 bases from V and 5 bases from J, with 16 bases between.

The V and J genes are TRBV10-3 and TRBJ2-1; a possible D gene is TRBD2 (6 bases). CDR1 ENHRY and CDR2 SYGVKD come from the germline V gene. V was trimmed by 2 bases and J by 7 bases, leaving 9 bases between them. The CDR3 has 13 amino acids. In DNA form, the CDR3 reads TGTGCCATCAGTGAGGCGGGAAGGAATGAGCAGTTCTTC. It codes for CAISEAGRNEQFF.

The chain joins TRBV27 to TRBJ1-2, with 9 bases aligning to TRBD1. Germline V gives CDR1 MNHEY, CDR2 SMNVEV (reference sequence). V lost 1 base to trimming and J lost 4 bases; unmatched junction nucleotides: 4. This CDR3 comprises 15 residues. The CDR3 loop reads CASSLLGQGGYGYTF. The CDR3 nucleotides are TGTGCCAGCAGTTTATTGGGACAGGGAGGCTATGGCTACACCTTC.

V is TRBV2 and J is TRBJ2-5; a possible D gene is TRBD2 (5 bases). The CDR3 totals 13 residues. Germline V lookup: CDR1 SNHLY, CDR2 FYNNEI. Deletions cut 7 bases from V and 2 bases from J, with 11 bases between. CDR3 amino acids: CASKAREQETQYF. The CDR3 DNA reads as TGTGCCAGCAAGGCCCGGGAACAAGAGACCCAGTACTTC.

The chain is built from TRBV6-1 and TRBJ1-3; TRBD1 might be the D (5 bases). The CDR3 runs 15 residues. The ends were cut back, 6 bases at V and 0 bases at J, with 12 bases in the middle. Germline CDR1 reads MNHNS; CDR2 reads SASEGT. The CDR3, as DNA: TGTGCCAGCAGCCACCGCAGGGACTCTGGAAACACCATATATTTT. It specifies CASSHRRDSGNTIYF.

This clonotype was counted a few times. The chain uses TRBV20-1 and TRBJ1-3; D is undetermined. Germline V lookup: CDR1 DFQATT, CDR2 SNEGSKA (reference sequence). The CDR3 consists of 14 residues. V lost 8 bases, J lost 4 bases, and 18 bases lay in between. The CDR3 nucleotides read TGCAGTCGGGGTCGAGGGCACGTCGGAAACACCATATATTTT. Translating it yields CSRGRGHVGNTIYF.

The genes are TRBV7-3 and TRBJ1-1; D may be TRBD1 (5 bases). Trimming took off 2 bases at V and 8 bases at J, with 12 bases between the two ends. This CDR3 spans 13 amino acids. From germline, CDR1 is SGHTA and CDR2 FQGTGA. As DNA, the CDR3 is TGTGCCAGCAGCTTAGGGAAGGGGCACGAAGCTTTCTTT. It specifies CASSLGKGHEAFF.

CDR3 nucleotides: TGCAGTGCTACCGGGCACCCTGGGGGGGGTTCGGCGGGAAACACCATATATTTT. The encoded protein is CSATGHPGGGSAGNTIYF. The chain recombines TRBV20-1 with TRBJ1-3, with D possibly matching TRBD1 (5 bases). The V and J ends lost 4 bases and 4 bases respectively, with 26 bases between them. CDR3 size: 18 residues. Germline CDR1 is DFQATT and CDR2 is SNEGSKA (reference sequence).

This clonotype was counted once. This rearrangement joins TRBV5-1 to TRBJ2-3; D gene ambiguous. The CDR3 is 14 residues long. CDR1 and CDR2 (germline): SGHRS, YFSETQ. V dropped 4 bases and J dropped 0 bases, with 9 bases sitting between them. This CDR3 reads CASSDGPSTDTQYF. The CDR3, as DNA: TGCGCCAGCAGCGACGGGCCTAGCACAGATACGCAGTATTTT.

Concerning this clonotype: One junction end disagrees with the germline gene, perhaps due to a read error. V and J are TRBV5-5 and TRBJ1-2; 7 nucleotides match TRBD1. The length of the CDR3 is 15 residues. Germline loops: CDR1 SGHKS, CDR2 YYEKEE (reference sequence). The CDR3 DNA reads TGTGCCAGCAGTTTGGGGGACAGCATTAACTATGGCTACACCTTC. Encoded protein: CASSLGDSINYGYTF. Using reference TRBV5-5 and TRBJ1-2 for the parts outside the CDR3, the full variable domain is DAGVTQSPTHLIKTRGQQVTLRCSPISGHKSVSWYQQVLGQGPQFIFQYYEKEERGRGNFPDRFSARQFPNYSSELNVNALLLGDSALYLCASSLGDSINYGYTFGSGTRLTVV.

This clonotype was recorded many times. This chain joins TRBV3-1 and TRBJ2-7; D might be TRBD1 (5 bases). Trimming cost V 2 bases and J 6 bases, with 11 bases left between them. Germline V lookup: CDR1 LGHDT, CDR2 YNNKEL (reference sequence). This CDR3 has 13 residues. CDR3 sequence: CASSQNPGREQYF. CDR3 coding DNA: TGTGCCAGCAGCCAAAATCCAGGGCGCGAGCAGTACTTC.

The CDR3 bases are TGCAGCGTTGATTTGGGACTTCCAGATACGCAGTATTTT. Translated, it gives CSVDLGLPDTQYF. V and J are TRBV29-1 and TRBJ2-3, with D perhaps matching TRBD2 (6 bases). Per the germline V gene, CDR1 is SQVTM and CDR2 is ANQGSEA. Trimming stripped 3 bases from V and 4 bases from J, with 11 bases between. This CDR3 contains 13 residues.

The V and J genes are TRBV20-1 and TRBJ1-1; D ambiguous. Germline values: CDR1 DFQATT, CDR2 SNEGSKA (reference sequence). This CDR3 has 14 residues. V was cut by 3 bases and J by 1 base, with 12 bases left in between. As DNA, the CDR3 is TGCAGTGCTAGCGAAATGGACGGGAACACTGAAGCTTTCTTT. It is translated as CSASEMDGNTEAFF.

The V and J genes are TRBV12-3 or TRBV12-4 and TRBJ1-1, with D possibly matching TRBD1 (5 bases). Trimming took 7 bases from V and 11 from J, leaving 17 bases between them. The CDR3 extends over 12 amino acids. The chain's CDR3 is CASTRDYQRAFF. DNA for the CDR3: TGTGCCAGCACTCGGGACTATCAGAGGGCTTTCTTT.

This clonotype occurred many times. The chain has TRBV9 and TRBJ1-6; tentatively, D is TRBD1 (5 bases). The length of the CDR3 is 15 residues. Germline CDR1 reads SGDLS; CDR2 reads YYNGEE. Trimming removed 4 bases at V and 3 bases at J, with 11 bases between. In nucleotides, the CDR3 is TGTGCCAGCAGCACCGGACAAGACTATAATTCACCCCTCCACTTT. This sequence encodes CASSTGQDYNSPLHF.

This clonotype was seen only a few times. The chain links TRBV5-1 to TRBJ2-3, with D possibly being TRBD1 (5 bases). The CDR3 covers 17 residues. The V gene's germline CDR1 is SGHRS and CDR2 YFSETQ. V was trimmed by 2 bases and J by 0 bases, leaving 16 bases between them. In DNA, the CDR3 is TGCGCCAGCAGCTTAGAACCCCCGGACATTAGCACAGATACGCAGTATTTT. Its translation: CASSLEPPDISTDTQYF.

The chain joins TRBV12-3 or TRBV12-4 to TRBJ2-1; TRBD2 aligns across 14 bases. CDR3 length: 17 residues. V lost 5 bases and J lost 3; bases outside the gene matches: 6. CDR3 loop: CASSTPGLAGGYNEQFF. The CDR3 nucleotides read TGTGCCAGCAGTACTCCTGGACTAGCGGGAGGCTACAATGAGCAGTTCTTC.

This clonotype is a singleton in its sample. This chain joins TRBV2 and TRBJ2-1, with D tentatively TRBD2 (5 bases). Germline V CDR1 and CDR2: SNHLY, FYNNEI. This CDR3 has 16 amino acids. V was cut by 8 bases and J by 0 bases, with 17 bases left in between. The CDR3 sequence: CASRAQRSSSYNEQFF. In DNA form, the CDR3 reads TGTGCCAGCCGTGCCCAGCGGTCTAGCTCCTACAATGAGCAGTTCTTC.

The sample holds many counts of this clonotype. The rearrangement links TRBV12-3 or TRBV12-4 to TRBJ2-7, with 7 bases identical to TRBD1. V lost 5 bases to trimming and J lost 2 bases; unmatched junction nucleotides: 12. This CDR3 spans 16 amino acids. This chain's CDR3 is CASSSHGTANPYEQYF. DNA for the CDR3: TGTGCCAGCAGTAGCCATGGGACAGCGAACCCCTACGAGCAGTACTTC.

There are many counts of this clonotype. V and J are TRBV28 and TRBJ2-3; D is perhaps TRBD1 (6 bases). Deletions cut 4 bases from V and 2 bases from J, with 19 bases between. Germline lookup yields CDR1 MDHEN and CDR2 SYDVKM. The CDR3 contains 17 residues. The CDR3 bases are TGTGCCAGCAGTTATATTAGGAACAGGGCTTTCACAGATACGCAGTATTTT. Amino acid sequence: CASSYIRNRAFTDTQYF. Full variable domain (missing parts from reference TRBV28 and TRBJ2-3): DVKVTQSSRYLVKRTGEKVFLECVQDMDHENMFWYRQDPGLGLRLIYFSYDVKMKEKGDIPEGYSVSREKKERFSLILESASTNQTSMYLCASSYIRNRAFTDTQYFGPGTRLTVL.

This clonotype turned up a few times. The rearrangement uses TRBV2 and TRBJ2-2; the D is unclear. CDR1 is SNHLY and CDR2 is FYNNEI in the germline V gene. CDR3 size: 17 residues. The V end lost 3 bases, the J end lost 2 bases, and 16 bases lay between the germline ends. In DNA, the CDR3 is TGTGCCAGCAGTGATAGGGCAGGATCGGTAAACACCGGGGAGCTGTTTTTT. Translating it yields CASSDRAGSVNTGELFF.